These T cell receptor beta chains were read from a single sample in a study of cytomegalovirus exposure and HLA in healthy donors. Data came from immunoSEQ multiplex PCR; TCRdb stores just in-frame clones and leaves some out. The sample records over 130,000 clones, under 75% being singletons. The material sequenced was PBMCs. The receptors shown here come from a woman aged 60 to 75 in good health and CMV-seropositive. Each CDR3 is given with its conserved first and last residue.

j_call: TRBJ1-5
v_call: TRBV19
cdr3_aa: CASSIGQGESGAQHF

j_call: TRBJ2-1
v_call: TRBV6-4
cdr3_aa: CASRRLRNEQFF

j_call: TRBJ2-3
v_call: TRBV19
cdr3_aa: CASSIDSGSPDTQYF

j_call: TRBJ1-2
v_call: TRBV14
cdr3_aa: CASSPGGIYGYTF

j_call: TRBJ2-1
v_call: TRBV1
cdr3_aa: CTSSQDSRGFWNEQFF

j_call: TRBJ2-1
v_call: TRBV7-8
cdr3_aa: CASTLTSGSLYEQFF

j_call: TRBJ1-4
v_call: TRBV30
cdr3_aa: CAWSPQGYNEKLFF

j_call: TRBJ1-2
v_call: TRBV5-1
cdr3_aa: CASSLGPAGGGYTF

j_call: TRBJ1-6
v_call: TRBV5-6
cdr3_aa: CASSLVQVNSPLHF

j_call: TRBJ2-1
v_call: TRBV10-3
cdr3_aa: CAISEKRTYNEQFF

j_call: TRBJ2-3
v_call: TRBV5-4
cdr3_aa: CASSPQGGTDTQYF